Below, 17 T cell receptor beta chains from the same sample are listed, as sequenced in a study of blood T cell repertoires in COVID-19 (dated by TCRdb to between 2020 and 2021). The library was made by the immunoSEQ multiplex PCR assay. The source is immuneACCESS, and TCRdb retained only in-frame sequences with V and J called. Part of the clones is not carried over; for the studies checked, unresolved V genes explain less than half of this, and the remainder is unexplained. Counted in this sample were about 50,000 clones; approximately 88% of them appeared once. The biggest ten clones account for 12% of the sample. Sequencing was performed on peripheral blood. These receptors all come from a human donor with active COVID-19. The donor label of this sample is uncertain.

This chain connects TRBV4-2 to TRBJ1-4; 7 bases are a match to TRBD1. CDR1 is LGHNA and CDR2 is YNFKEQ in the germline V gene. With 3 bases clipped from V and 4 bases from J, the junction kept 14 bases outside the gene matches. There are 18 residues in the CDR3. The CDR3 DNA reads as TGTGCCAGCAGCCAGGGGTTAAAGATGGGACAGCTTAATGAAAAACTGTTTTTT. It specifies CASSQGLKMGQLNEKLFF.

CDR3 DNA sequence: TGTGCCAGCAGCGTAGGGAGCTCCTACAATGAGCAGTTCTTC. It translates to CASSVGSSYNEQFF. The chain uses TRBV9 and TRBJ2-1, with D hard to call. V dropped 0 bases and J dropped 0 bases, with 4 bases sitting between them. This CDR3 contains 14 residues. Germline CDR1 and CDR2: SGDLS and YYNGEE.

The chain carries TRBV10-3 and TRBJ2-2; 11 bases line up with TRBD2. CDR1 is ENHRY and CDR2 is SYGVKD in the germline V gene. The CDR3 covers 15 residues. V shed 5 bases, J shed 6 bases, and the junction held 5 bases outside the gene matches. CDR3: CAISKTSGIAGELFF. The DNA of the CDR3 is TGTGCCATCAGTAAGACTAGCGGGATCGCCGGGGAGCTGTTTTTT.

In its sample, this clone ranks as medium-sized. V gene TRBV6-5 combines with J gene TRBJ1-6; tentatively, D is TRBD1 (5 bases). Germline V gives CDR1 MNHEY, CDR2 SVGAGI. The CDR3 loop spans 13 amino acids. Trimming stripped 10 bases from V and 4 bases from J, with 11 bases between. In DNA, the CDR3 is TGTGCCACCTCGACAGAATATAATTCACCCCTCCACTTT. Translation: CATSTEYNSPLHF.

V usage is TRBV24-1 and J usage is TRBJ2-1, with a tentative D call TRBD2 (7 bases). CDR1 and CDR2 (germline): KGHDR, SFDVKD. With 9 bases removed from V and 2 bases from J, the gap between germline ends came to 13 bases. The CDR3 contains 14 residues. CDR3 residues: CATGGGLTYNEQFF. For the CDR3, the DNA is TGTGCCACCGGCGGGGGCCTTACCTACAATGAGCAGTTCTTC.

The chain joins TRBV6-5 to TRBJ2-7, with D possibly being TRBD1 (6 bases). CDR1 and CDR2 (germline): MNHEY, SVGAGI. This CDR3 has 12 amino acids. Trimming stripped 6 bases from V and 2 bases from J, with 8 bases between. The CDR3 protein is CASRTGTYEQYF. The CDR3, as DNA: TGTGCCAGCAGGACAGGAACCTACGAGCAGTACTTC.

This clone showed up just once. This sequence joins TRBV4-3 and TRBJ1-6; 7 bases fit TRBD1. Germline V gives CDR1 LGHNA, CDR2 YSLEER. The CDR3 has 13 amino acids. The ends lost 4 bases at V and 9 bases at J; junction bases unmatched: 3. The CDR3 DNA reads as TGCGCCAGCAGCCTCGACAGGGTTTCACCCCTCCACTTT. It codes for CASSLDRVSPLHF.

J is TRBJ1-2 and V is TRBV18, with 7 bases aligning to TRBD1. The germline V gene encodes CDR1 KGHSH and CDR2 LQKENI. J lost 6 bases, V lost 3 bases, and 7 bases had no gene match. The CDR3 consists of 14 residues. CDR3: CASSPTGAVDGYTF. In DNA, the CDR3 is TGTGCCAGCTCACCCACAGGGGCGGTGGATGGCTACACCTTC.

Here the CDR3 reads CASNDRGSYNEQFF. The CDR3 DNA follows: TGTGCCAGCAACGACAGGGGGTCCTACAATGAGCAGTTCTTC. The chain links TRBV6-5 to TRBJ2-1, with TRBD1 identical over 9 bases. CDR3 length equals 14 residues. Trimming cost V 7 bases and J 1 base; bases outside gene matches: 2. The V gene's germline CDR1 is MNHEY and CDR2 SVGAGI.

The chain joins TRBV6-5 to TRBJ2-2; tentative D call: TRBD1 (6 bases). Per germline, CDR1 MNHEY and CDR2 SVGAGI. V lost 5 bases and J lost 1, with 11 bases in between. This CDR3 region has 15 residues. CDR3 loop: CASSLDRWNTGELFF. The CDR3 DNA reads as TGTGCCAGCAGTCTCGACAGGTGGAACACCGGGGAGCTGTTTTTT.

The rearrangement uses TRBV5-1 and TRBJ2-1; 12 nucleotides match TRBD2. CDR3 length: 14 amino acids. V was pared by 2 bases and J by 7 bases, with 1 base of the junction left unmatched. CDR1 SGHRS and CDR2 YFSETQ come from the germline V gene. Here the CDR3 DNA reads TGCGCCAGCAGCTTTACTAGCGGGGGGAATGAGCAGTTCTTC. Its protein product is CASSFTSGGNEQFF.

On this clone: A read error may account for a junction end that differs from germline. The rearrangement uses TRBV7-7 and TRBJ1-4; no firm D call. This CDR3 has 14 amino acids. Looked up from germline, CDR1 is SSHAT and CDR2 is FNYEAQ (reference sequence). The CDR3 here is CASSSGIENEKLFF. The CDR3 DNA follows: TGTGCTAGCAGCTCGGGGATCGAAAATGAAAAACTGTTTTTT.

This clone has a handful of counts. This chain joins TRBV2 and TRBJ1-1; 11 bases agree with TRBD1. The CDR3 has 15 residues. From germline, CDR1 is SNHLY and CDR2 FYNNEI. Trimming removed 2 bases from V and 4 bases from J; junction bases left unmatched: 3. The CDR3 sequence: CASSELGTGGTEAFF. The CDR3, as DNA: TGTGCCAGCAGTGAACTCGGGACAGGGGGCACTGAAGCTTTCTTT.

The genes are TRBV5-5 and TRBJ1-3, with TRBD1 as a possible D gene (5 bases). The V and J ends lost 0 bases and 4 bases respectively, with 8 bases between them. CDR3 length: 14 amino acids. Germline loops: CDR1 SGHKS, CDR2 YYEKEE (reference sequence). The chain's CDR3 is CASSLAGEGNTIYF. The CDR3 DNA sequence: TGTGCCAGCAGCTTGGCGGGGGAAGGAAACACCATATATTTT.

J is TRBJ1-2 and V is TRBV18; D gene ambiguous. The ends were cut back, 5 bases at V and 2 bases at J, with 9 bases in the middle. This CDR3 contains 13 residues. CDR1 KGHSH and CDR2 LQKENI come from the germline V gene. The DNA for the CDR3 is TGTGCCAGCTCAACTGATCGGAACTATGGCTACACCTTC. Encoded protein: CASSTDRNYGYTF.

The CDR3: CASSEAAARGQPQHF. CDR3 nucleotide sequence: TGTGCCAGCAGTGAAGCGGCGGCCCGGGGTCAGCCCCAGCATTTT. The chain uses TRBV6-1 and TRBJ1-5; D unclear. The CDR3 totals 15 residues. V lost 0 bases, J lost 6 bases, and 12 bases lay in between. Germline CDR1 is MNHNS and CDR2 is SASEGT.

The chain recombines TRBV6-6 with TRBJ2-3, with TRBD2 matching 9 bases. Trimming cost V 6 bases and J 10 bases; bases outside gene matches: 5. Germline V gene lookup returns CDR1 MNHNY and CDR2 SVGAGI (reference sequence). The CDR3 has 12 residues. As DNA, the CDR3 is TGTGCCAGCAGCTTAACTAGCGGGTCGCAGTATTTT. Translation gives CASSLTSGSQYF.